This T cell receptor beta chain was profiled in a study of blood T cell repertoires in COVID-19. Overall study context: COVID-19 samples, acute and convalescent, were from the United States, Italy and Spain. T cells, B-cell-depleted T cells, or PBMCs provided the cDNA or gDNA that served as material.

As originally analysed: By means of reference gene primer amplification, nucleated cell counts were estimated. Repertoires were generated with immunoSEQ multiplex PCR, while TCRdb's copy carries only in-frame clones and drops some. That table supplies the V and J calls and clone size; D and trimming were determined from the DNA. The sample carries more than 25,000 clones, about 90% recorded once. This clone was counted a single time. This TCR came from a man in his sixties or seventies with active or convalescent COVID-19. Sample: peripheral blood.

Here the CDR3 reads CASGGQGGTEAFF. The DNA for the CDR3 is TGTGCCAGCGGGGGACAGGGAGGCACTGAAGCTTTCTTT. The chain carries TRBV6-6 and TRBJ1-1, with 9 bases lining up with TRBD1. There are 13 residues in the CDR3. With V trimmed by 8 bases and J by 4 bases, 5 bases remained unmatched. The germline CDR1 and CDR2 sequences are MNHNY and SVGAGI (reference sequence).